Sequencing of this T cell receptor (beta chain) was carried out in a study of identical twins. A universal primer site was created by template switching, with the cDNA bearing unique molecular identifiers. From the 5' RACE reads, TCRdb called clonotypes with MiXCR, one entry per CDR3 protein. Found here are 750,000 to 950,000 distinct CDR3 sequences, about 12% of them singletons; the top ten hold under 2%. The CDR3 covers 14 residues. The V end was cut by 7 bases, the J end by 7 bases, with 17 bases between. Germline loops: CDR1 LNHDA, CDR2 SQIVND (reference sequence). This same sample was also part of a study on yellow fever vaccine responses in identical twins. This second study says: Twin vaccine T cell responses reportedly seemed partly convergent, partly personalized.

This receptor was obtained from a woman between 18 and 29 years old in good health. V is TRBV19 and J is TRBJ2-1; possible D gene TRBD2, 6 bases. Source material: PBMCs. CDR3 loop: CASTPGLAYNEQFF. The CDR3 nucleotides are TGTGCCAGTACCCCGGGGCTAGCGTATAATGAGCAGTTCTTC.